Listed below are T cell receptor beta chains from one sample, sequenced in a study of cytomegalovirus exposure and HLA in healthy donors. Sequencing was performed with immunoSEQ multiplex PCR; in TCRdb, only in-frame clones are kept and a portion is missing. The sample includes under 100,000 clones, around 68% of them seen just once. Sequencing was done on a sample of PBMCs. The receptor source for this set is a woman in her forties in good health and CMV-seropositive. Both conserved end residues are part of each CDR3. The D gene is left open where the match is weak. The listing skips clone size in some rows; elsewhere it reads once, few, many or a size class.

clone size: -
D gene: -
CDR3 length: 14
J gene: TRBJ2-7
V gene: TRBV6-5
CDR3 protein: CASSRLQGTYEQYF
CDR3 DNA: TGTGCCAGCAGTCGCCTACAGGGTACCTACGAGCAGTACTTC

clone size: -
D gene: TRBD2
CDR3 length: 14
J gene: TRBJ2-5
V gene: TRBV9
CDR3 protein: CASSVGGLAETQYF
CDR3 DNA: TGTGCCAGCAGCGTAGGGGGACTAGCTGAGACCCAGTACTTC

clone size: -
D gene: TRBD1
CDR3 length: 15
J gene: TRBJ1-1
V gene: TRBV11-2
CDR3 protein: CASSLADRANTEAFF
CDR3 DNA: TGTGCCAGCAGCTTAGCGGACAGGGCGAACACTGAAGCTTTCTTT

clone size: -
D gene: TRBD2
CDR3 length: 16
J gene: TRBJ2-7
V gene: TRBV4-3
CDR3 protein: CASSQGYTGGSYEQYF
CDR3 DNA: TGCGCCAGCAGCCAGGGATACACGGGAGGGTCCTACGAGCAGTACTTC

clone size: -
D gene: -
CDR3 length: 12
J gene: TRBJ1-2
V gene: TRBV29-1
CDR3 protein: CSVGAGNYGYTF
CDR3 DNA: TGCAGCGTTGGGGCAGGCAACTATGGCTACACCTTC

clone size: once
D gene: -
CDR3 length: 13
J gene: TRBJ2-6
V gene: TRBV5-1
CDR3 protein: CASSFSRANVLTF
CDR3 DNA: TGCGCCAGCAGCTTTAGTCGGGCCAACGTCCTGACTTTC

clone size: -
D gene: -
CDR3 length: 17
J gene: TRBJ1-6
V gene: TRBV21-1
CDR3 protein: CASSKGRVSSYNSPLHF
CDR3 DNA: TGTGCCAGCAGCAAAGGGCGGGTGAGCTCCTATAATTCACCCCTCCACTTT

clone size: -
D gene: -
CDR3 length: 12
J gene: TRBJ1-1
V gene: TRBV29-1
CDR3 protein: CSVLGGLTEAFF
CDR3 DNA: TGCAGCGTCCTCGGGGGTTTAACTGAAGCTTTCTTT

clone size: -
D gene: -
CDR3 length: 17
J gene: TRBJ2-7
V gene: TRBV27
CDR3 protein: CASSRPPGLGIPYEQYF
CDR3 DNA: TGTGCCAGCAGCCGACCTCCGGGTCTAGGCATCCCCTACGAGCAGTACTTC

clone size: -
D gene: TRBD2
CDR3 length: 15
J gene: TRBJ2-1
V gene: TRBV6-6
CDR3 protein: CASSRAGGSSNEQFF
CDR3 DNA: TGTGCCAGCAGTCGAGCGGGAGGGTCCTCCAATGAGCAGTTCTTC